These 10 T cell receptor beta chains came from one sample sequenced in a study of tumor-infiltrating lymphocytes in primary liver carcinoma. The tissue used was unsorted bulk material of about 19-31 mg. RNA and DNA were co-extracted from it with the AllPrep DNA/RNA mini kit. A primer matching the constant region was used to make TCR beta cDNA from approximately 0.45 ug of total RNA. Three nested multiplex PCR rounds, a slightly modified ARM-PCR, produced the libraries for TCR beta. The first two PCR rounds, approximately 11 cycles each, used TRBV1-TRBV30 forward primers and a C-beta reverse primer. TCRdb reprocessed the multiplex PCR reads with MiXCR, giving one entry per CDR3 protein. The sample lists about 120,000 distinct CDR3 sequences, 65% to 75% seen once, with more than 8% in the top ten. Input material: tumor-adjacent normal liver tissue. These TCRs come from a woman in her fifties or sixties with primary liver carcinoma and hepatitis B virus infection.

Details on this clonotype: The CDR3 end shows no conserved phenylalanine or tryptophan, and so a read error is likely. V is TRBV2 and J is TRBJ2-5; TRBD2 agrees at 11 bases. This CDR3 comprises 15 residues. Unmatched junction bases numbered 3, after V lost 6 bases and J lost 0 bases. In germline, CDR1 is SNHLY, CDR2 FYNNEI. CDR3 amino acids: CASSTSGGYQETQYL. In DNA form, the CDR3 reads TGTGCCAGCAGCACTAGCGGGGGTTACCAAGAGACCCAGTACCTC.

This rearrangement joins TRBV20-1 to TRBJ2-7, with 10 bases fitting TRBD1. Germline CDR1 and CDR2: DFQATT and SNEGSKA (reference sequence). Trimming took 6 bases from V and 3 from J; bases not matched to a gene: 8. The CDR3 covers 14 residues. CDR3 sequence reads: CSASGDRGHYEQYF. CDR3 in DNA: TGCAGTGCCAGCGGGGACAGGGGTCACTACGAGCAGTACTTC.

A note on this clonotype: This may be a read error, as it is one base from a much larger clone. The chain is built from TRBV7-9 and TRBJ1-2, with D possibly TRBD1 on 6 matching bases. Trimming pared 5 bases from V and 3 bases from J, leaving 22 bases between. Looked up from germline, CDR1 is SEHNR and CDR2 is FQNEAQ (reference sequence). CDR3 length: 17 residues. The DNA for the CDR3 is TGTGCCAGCAGCCTGTACGGAAGGGGGGGCAAAGACTATGGCTACACCTTC. Translated, it gives CASSLYGRGGKDYGYTF.

This clonotype occurred once. One end of the junction fails to match germline, which may point to a read error. The rearrangement uses TRBV29-1 and TRBJ2-1; D may correspond to TRBD1 or TRBD2 (5 bases each). This CDR3 is 13 amino acids long. Germline V gene data show CDR1 as SQVTM and CDR2 as ANQGSEA. This CDR3 is CGVAPEGFGEQFF. CDR3 bases: TGCGGCGTTGCTCCAGAGGGGTTCGGTGAGCAGTTCTTC.

About this clonotype itself: This likely comes from a read error, as the CDR3 has no conserved phenylalanine or tryptophan at its end. The CDR3 here is CASSRGQGGSYEQYL. CDR3 DNA: TGTGCCAGCAGCCGAGGACAGGGTGGATCCTACGAGCAGTACTTG. The V and J genes are TRBV14 and TRBJ2-7; 8 bases align to TRBD1. Germline CDR1 reads SGHDN; CDR2 reads FVKESK. V trimming: 4 bases; J trimming: 1 base; junction bases outside the gene matches: 6. The CDR3 totals 15 residues.

This clonotype was picked up many times. V usage is TRBV5-1 and J usage is TRBJ2-7; 10 bases are a match to TRBD1. Germline V gene data show CDR1 as SGHRS and CDR2 as YFSETQ. CDR3 length: 14 residues. V lost 0 bases, J lost 3 bases, and 0 bases stayed unmatched. The CDR3 bases are TGCGCCAGCAGCTTGGGGGACAGGGGCTACGAGCAGTACTTC. Translation: CASSLGDRGYEQYF.

This clonotype was seen a few times. The chain is built from TRBV19 and TRBJ1-5; D ambiguous. CDR1 is LNHDA and CDR2 is SQIVND in the germline V gene (reference sequence). V was clipped by 8 bases and J by 0 bases, with 8 bases between them. There are 13 residues in the CDR3. CDR3: CASAAVSNQPQHF. The DNA for the CDR3 is TGTGCCAGTGCCGCGGTTAGCAATCAGCCCCAGCATTTT.

The V call is TRBV12-5, the J call TRBJ2-5, with D tentatively TRBD1 or TRBD2 (5 bases each). Trimming cost V 5 bases and J 4 bases, with 26 bases left between them. Germline loops: CDR1 LGHNT, CDR2 FRNRAP. The CDR3 is 18 residues long. The CDR3 sequence is CASGPRRSSGGLGETQYF. The CDR3 DNA is TGTGCTAGTGGTCCGAGGCGGAGTAGTGGGGGATTAGGAGAGACCCAGTACTTC.

The chain recombines TRBV7-9 with TRBJ2-7; perhaps TRBD1 as D (6 bases). Trimming took 10 bases from V and 4 from J, leaving 17 bases between them. The germline gives CDR1 SEHNR, CDR2 FQNEAQ (reference sequence). The CDR3 sequence is 13 residues long. The CDR3, as DNA: TGTGCCACTTCGGACTGGGGGCCTTACGAGCAGTACTTC. Encoded protein: CATSDWGPYEQYF.

In the case of this clonotype: One end of the junction fails to match germline, which may point to a read error. J is TRBJ2-7 and V is TRBV28; 8 bases align to TRBD1. Germline V gene lookup returns CDR1 MDHEN and CDR2 SYDVKM. The length of the CDR3 is 12 residues. The CDR3 sequence is CASSFSRQGWCF. CDR3 in DNA: TGTGCCAGTAGTTTCTCGAGACAGGGGTGGTGCTTC.